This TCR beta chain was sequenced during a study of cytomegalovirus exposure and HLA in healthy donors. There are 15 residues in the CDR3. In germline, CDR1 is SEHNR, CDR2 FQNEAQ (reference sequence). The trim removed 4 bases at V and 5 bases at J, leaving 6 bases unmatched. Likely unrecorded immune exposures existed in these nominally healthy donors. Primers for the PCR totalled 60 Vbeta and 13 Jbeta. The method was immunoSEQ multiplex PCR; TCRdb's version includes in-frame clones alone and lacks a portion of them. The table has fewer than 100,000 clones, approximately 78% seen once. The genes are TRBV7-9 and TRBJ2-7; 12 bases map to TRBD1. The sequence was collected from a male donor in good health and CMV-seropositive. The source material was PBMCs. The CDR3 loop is CASSSPGTGGHEQYF. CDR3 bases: TGTGCCAGCAGCTCTCCCGGGACAGGGGGCCACGAGCAGTACTTC.